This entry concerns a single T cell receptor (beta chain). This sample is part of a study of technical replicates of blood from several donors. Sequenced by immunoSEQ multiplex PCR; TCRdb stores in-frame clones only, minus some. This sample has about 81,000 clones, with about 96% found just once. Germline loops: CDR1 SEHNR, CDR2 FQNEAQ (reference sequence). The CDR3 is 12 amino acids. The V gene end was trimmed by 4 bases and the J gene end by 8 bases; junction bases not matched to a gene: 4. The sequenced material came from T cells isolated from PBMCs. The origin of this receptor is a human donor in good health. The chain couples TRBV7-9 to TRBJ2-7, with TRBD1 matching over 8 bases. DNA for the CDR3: TGTGCCAGCAGCTCAGGACAGGGAAAGCAGTACTTC. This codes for CASSSGQGKQYF.